The count of the clone carrying this TCR beta chain is one. The antigen remains unidentified. The CDR3 is made up of 16 amino acids. J lost 3 bases, V lost 4 bases, and 11 bases had no gene match. Looked up from germline, CDR1 is SGHVS and CDR2 is FQNEAQ. This entry belongs to a study of OX40 agonist ivuxolimab in advanced cancers. Study at large: Dose-escalation subjects each had hepatocellular carcinoma, melanoma, renal cell or head and neck cancer. Partial responses were recorded for three patients, including one with hepatocellular carcinoma and two with cutaneous melanoma.

Notes on the study in general: Normalized T-cell clonal expansion was also low in some nonresponders.

The table came from immunoSEQ multiplex PCR; TCRdb's copy has only in-frame clones and leaves some out. The sample lists roughly 23,000 clones; approximately 80% were seen once. The starting material was CD4+ or CD8+ T cells sorted from blood, obtained in a trial of the OX40 agonist ivuxolimab. The origin of this receptor is an adult with an advanced solid tumor such as melanoma, head and neck, liver or kidney cancer. The chain has TRBV7-8 and TRBJ2-7; TRBD1 aligns across 8 bases. CDR3 DNA sequence: TGTGCCAGCAGCTCCCACCGGGACAGGAGTAACTACGAGCAGTACTTC. Translated: CASSSHRDRSNYEQYF.